The rows below give T cell receptor beta chains drawn from one sample of a study of T cell repertoires in cytomegalovirus infection. A single record per CDR3 protein comes from TCRdb applying MiXCR to the reads. The sample yields around 94,000 distinct CDR3 sequences, approximately 15% seen once. The sample consisted of PBMCs. The source is a human donor in good health (CMV status not recorded). Some clones in this sample may be carry-over from other donors' samples. CDR3s leave out the opening cysteine and the closing phenylalanine or tryptophan. A D gene is named only where the DNA matches it firmly.

CDR3 protein	D gene	V gene	J gene
ASSHSDYNSPLH	NA	TRBV3-1	TRBJ1-6
VSSPARGNTEAF	NA	TRBV18	TRBJ1-1
AISEQSLNTEAF	NA	TRBV10-3	TRBJ1-1
ASSYISRQGNTGELF	TRBD1	TRBV6-9	TRBJ2-2
ASSPSPGGAGEQY	NA	TRBV7-8	TRBJ2-7
ASSLAGGPSYEQY	NA	TRBV11-2	TRBJ2-7
ASSNPQGQGAFGAQY	TRBD1	TRBV7-2	TRBJ2-5
ASSLAGQGGQPQH	TRBD1	TRBV5-1	TRBJ1-5
ASSLGLADYGYT	NA	TRBV11-2	TRBJ1-2
ATGGVTDTQY	TRBD2	TRBV15	TRBJ2-3
ASSETQETQY	NA	TRBV18	TRBJ2-5
ASSLTTTLLYNEQF	NA	TRBV7-2	TRBJ2-1
ASSGGGNTEAF	NA	TRBV6-6	TRBJ1-1
ASSPNRGGETQY	NA	TRBV12-3/TRBV12-4	TRBJ2-5
ASSLMGETYEQY	NA	TRBV12-3/TRBV12-4	TRBJ2-7
ASSAANNSPLH	NA	TRBV2	TRBJ1-6
ASSPHLGQISAQVKDGYT	NA	TRBV7-9	TRBJ1-2
ASSQGRIAKNIQY	NA	TRBV4-1	TRBJ2-4
ASSLPGQGRSNYGYT	TRBD1	TRBV7-9	TRBJ1-2
ASRQAGGRGNQPQH	TRBD1	TRBV28	TRBJ1-5
ASRPVWAGVRGDTQY	TRBD2	TRBV27	TRBJ2-3
ASSLQLLRTGLKYNEQF	TRBD1	TRBV7-9	TRBJ2-1
ASSYQVVTGELF	NA	TRBV7-2	TRBJ2-2
ASSQRVNRGNNEQF	TRBD1	TRBV14	TRBJ2-1
SADSGVNTDTQY	TRBD2	TRBV29-1	TRBJ2-3
ASRDRGNQPQH	TRBD1	TRBV28	TRBJ1-5
ASSLDRNTEAF	NA	TRBV7-2	TRBJ1-1
ASSPSSNQPPH	NA	TRBV12-3/TRBV12-4	TRBJ1-5
ASRERASGGSYNEQF	TRBD2	TRBV6-6	TRBJ2-1
ASSLSGLLTYEQY	NA	TRBV7-8	TRBJ2-7
ASSSDQPQH	NA	TRBV28	TRBJ1-5
SARSIGARSYNEQF	NA	TRBV20-1	TRBJ2-1
ASSSGGTGRRSGNTIY	TRBD1	TRBV5-4	TRBJ1-3
ASSLTGQLNTEAF	TRBD1	TRBV5-6	TRBJ1-1
ASSSGLAGGTEQF	TRBD2	TRBV28	TRBJ2-1
ASSSGTSSDEQF	TRBD2	TRBV6-2/TRBV6-3	TRBJ2-1
ASSIRTSGGARETQY	TRBD2	TRBV6-8	TRBJ2-5
ASSRTDQPQH	NA	TRBV28	TRBJ1-5
SASRVTEAF	NA	TRBV20-1	TRBJ1-1
ASMERETQY	NA	TRBV6-2/TRBV6-3	TRBJ2-5
ASSLAWVNYEQY	NA	TRBV7-9	TRBJ2-7
ASSPQGGFTEAF	NA	TRBV7-2	TRBJ1-1
ASSLAGGPNTEAF	NA	TRBV5-6	TRBJ1-1
ASSLTQDQPQH	NA	TRBV12-3/TRBV12-4	TRBJ1-5
ASSGPSDRPNTGELF	NA	TRBV9	TRBJ2-2
ASSLMVQTTGELF	NA	TRBV7-3	TRBJ2-2
ASSSELSTEAF	NA	TRBV7-6	TRBJ1-1
ASIPFDKNIQY	NA	TRBV2	TRBJ2-4
ASSFRPWNTDTQY	NA	TRBV11-1	TRBJ2-3
ASSQERSYGYT	NA	TRBV3-1	TRBJ1-2
ASSFGTSYGVT	NA	TRBV7-2	TRBJ1-2
ASSSNRGRTEAF	TRBD1	TRBV11-2	TRBJ1-1
ASSPHRTAEKLF	NA	TRBV12-3/TRBV12-4	TRBJ1-4
ASRHPGTGGYNEQF	TRBD1	TRBV2	TRBJ2-1
ASSWEAGGNTEAF	TRBD1	TRBV5-1	TRBJ1-1